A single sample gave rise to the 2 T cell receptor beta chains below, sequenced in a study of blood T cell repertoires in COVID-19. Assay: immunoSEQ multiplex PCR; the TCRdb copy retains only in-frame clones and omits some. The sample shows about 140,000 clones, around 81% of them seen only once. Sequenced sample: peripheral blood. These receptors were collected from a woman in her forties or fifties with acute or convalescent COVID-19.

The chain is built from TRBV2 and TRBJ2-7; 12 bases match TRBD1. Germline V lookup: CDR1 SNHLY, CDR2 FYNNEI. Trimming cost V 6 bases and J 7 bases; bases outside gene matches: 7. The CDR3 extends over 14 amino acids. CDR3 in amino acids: CASRGDRGHREQYF. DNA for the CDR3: TGTGCCAGCAGGGGGGACAGGGGGCACCGGGAGCAGTACTTC.

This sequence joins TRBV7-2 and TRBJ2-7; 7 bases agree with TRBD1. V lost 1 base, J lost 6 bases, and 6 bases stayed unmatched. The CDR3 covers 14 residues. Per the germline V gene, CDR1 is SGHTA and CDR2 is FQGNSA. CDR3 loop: CASSLGQGLGEQYF. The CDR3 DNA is TGTGCCAGCAGCTTAGGACAGGGCCTGGGCGAGCAGTACTTC.